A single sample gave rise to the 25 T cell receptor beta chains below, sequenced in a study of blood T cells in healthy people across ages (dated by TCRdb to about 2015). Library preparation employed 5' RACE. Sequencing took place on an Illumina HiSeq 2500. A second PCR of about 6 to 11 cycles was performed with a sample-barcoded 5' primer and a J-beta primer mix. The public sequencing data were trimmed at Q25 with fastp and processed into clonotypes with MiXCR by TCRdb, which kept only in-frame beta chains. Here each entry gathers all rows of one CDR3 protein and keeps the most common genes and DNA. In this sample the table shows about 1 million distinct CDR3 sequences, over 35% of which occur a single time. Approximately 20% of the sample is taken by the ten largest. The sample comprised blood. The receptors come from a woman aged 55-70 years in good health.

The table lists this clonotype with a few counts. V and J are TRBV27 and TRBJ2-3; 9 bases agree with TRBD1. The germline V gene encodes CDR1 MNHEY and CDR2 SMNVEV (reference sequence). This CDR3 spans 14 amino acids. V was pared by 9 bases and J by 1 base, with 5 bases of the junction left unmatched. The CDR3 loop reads CASKTGGGTDTQYF. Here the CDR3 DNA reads TGTGCCAGTAAGACAGGGGGGGGCACAGATACGCAGTATTTT.

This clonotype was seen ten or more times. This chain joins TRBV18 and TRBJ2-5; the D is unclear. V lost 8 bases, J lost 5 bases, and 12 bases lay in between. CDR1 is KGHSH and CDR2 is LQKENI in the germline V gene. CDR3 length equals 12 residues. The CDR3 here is CASSPARETQYF. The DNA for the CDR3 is TGTGCCAGCAGCCCAGCCCGTGAGACCCAGTACTTC.

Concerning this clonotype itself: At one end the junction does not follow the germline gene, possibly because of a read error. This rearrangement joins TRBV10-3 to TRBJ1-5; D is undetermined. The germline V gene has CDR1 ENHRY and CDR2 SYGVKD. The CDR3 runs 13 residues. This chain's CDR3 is CAISGTENRPQHF. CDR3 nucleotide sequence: TGTGCCATCAGTGGGACGGAGAATCGGCCCCAGCATTTT.

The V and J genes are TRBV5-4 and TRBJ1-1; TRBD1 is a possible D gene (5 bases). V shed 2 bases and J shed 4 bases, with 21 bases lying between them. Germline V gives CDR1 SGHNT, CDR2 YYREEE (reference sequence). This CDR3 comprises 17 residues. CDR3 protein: CASSFGTPGTGSTEAFF. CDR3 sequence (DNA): TGTGCCAGCAGCTTTGGGACCCCGGGGACGGGGAGCACTGAAGCTTTCTTT.

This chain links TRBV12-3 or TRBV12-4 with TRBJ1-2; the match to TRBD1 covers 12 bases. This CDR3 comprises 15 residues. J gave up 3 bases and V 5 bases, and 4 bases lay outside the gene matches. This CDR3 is CASSRGQGADYGYTF. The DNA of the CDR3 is TGTGCCAGCAGTAGGGGACAGGGGGCTGACTATGGCTACACCTTC.

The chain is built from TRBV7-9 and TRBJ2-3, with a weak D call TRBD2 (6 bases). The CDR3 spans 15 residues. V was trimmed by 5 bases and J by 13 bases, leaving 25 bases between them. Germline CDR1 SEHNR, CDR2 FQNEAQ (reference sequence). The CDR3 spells CASSPRDSFAPREYF. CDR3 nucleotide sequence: TGTGCCAGCAGCCCCAGGGACTCGTTCGCTCCAAGGGAGTATTTT.

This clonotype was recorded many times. The DNA for the CDR3 is TGTGCCAGCAGCTTAGGGGGGACTAGCGGGAGGGTGACTGAGCAGTTCTTC. Its translation: CASSLGGTSGRVTEQFF. The rearrangement joins TRBV7-2 to TRBJ2-1, with 16 positions matching TRBD2. CDR3 length equals 17 residues. With V trimmed by 1 base and J by 9 bases, 6 bases remained unmatched. Germline loops: CDR1 SGHTA, CDR2 FQGNSA.

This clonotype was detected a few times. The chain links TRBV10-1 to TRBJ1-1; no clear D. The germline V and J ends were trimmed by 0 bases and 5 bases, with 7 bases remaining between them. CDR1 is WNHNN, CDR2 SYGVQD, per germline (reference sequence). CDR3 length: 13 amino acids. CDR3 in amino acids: CASSESWRTEAFF. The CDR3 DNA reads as TGCGCCAGCAGTGAGTCGTGGCGGACTGAAGCTTTCTTT.

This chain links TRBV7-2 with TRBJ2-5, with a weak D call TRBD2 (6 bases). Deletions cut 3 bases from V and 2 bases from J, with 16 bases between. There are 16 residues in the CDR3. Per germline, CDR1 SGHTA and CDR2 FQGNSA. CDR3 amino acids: CASSLWRGEFQETQYF. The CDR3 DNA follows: TGTGCCAGCAGCTTGTGGCGGGGAGAATTTCAAGAGACCCAGTACTTC.

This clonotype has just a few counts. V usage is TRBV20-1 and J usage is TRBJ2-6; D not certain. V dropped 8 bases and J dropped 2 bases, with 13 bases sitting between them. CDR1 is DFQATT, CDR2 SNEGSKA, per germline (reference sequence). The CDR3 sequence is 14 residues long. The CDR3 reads CSYRLPPGANVLTF. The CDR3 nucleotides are TGCAGTTATAGACTGCCCCCTGGGGCCAACGTCCTGACTTTC.

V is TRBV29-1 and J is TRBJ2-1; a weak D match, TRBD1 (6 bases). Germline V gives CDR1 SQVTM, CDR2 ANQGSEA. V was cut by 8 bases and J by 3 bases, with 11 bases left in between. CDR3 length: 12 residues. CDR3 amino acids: CSSGQNYNEQFF. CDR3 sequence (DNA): TGCAGCTCCGGACAGAACTACAATGAGCAGTTCTTC.

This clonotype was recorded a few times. The CDR3 coding sequence is TGCAGTGCTAGAAGGACAGGGTCCGGGGAGCTGTTTTTT. Protein sequence: CSARRTGSGELFF. V and J are TRBV20-1 and TRBJ2-2; 8 bases are a match to TRBD1. This CDR3 comprises 13 residues. J lost 6 bases, V lost 2 bases, and 2 bases had no gene match. Germline CDR1 DFQATT, CDR2 SNEGSKA (reference sequence).

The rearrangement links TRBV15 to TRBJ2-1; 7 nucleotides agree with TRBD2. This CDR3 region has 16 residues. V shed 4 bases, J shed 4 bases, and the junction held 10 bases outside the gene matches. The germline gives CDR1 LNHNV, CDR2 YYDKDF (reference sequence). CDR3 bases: TGTGCCACCAGCAAAGCTCCTAGCGGAGGGTACAATGAGCAGTTCTTC. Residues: CATSKAPSGGYNEQFF.

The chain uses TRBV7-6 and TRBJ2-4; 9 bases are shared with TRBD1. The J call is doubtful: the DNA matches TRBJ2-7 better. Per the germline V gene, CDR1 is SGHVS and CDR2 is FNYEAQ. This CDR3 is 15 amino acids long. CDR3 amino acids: CASSLVGQGPSEQYF. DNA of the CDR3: TGTGCCAGCAGCTTAGTGGGACAGGGCCCCTCCGAGCAGTACTTC.

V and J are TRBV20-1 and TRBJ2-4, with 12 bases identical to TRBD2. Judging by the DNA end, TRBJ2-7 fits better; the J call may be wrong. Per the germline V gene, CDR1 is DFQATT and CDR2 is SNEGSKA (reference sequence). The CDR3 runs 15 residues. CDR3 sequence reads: CSARDLLAGGSEQYF. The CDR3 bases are TGCAGTGCTAGAGATTTGCTAGCGGGAGGGTCCGAGCAGTACTTC.

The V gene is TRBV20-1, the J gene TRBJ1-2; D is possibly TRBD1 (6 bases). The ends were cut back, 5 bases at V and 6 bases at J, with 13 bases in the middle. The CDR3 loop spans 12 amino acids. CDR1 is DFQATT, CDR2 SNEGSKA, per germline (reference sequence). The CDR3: CSAPSGVHGYTF. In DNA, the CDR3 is TGCAGTGCTCCGTCAGGGGTTCATGGCTACACCTTC.

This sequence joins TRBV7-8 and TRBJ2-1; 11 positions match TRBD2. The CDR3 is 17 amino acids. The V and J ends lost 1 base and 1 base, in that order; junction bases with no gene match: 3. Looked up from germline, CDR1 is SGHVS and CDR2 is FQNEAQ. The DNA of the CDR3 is TGTGCCAGCAGCTTAGAGATAGCGGGAGGGTCCTACAATGAGCAGTTCTTC. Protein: CASSLEIAGGSYNEQFF.

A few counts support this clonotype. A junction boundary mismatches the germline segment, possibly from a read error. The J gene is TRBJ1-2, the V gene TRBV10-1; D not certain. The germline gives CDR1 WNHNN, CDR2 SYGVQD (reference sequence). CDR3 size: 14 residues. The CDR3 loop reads CASSESGQNYRYTF. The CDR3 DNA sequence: TGCGCCAGCAGTGAGTCTGGGCAGAACTATCGCTACACCTTC.

The CDR3 DNA reads TGTGCCAGTACCGGGACAGGGATATACAATGAGCAGTTCTTC. Amino acids: CASTGTGIYNEQFF. V gene TRBV27 combines with J gene TRBJ2-1, with 9 bases matching TRBD1. The ends lost 9 bases at V and 4 bases at J; junction bases unmatched: 7. This CDR3 comprises 14 residues. The germline gives CDR1 MNHEY, CDR2 SMNVEV (reference sequence).

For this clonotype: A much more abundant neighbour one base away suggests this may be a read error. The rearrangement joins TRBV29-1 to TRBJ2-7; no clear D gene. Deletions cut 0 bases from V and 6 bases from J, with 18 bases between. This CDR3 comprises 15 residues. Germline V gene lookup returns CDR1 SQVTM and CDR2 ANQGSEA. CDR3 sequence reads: CSVEDQTSNPCEQYF. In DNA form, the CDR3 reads TGCAGCGTTGAAGATCAAACTTCTAATCCCTGCGAGCAGTACTTC.

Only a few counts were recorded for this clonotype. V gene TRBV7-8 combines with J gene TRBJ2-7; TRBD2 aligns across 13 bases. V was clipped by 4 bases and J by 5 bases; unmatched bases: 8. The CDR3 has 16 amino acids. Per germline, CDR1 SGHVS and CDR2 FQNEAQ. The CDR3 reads CASSSPTSGRINEQYF. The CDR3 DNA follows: TGTGCCAGCAGCTCCCCGACTAGCGGGAGGATAAACGAGCAGTACTTC. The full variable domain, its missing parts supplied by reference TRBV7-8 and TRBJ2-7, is GAGVSQSPRYKVAKRGQDVALRCDPISGHVSLFWYQQALGQGPEFLTYFQNEAQLDKSGLPSDRFFAERPEGSVSTLKIQRTQQEDSAVYLCASSSPTSGRINEQYFGPGTRLTVT.

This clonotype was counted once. CDR3 sequence: CSARRGATEAFF. CDR3 DNA sequence: TGCAGTGCTAGACGCGGGGCTACTGAAGCTTTCTTT. The gene calls are TRBV20-1 and TRBJ1-1, with D perhaps TRBD1 (5 bases). The germline V and J ends were trimmed by 2 bases and 5 bases, with 9 bases remaining between them. CDR1 is DFQATT and CDR2 is SNEGSKA in the germline V gene (reference sequence). The CDR3 consists of 12 residues.

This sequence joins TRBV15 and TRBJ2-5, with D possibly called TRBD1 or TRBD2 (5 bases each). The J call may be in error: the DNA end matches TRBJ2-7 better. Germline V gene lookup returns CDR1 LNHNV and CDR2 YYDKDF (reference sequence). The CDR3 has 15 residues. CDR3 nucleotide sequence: TGTGCCACCAGCCCGCTGCCCGGGGCGAGCTACGAGCAGTACTTC. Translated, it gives CATSPLPGASYEQYF.

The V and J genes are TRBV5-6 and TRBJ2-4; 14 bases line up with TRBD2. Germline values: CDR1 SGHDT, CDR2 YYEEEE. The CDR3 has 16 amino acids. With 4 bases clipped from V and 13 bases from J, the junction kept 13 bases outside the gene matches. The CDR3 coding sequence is TGTGCCAGCAGCCCGGGGACTAGCGGGAGAAGTCAGAAGCAGTACTTC. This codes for CASSPGTSGRSQKQYF.

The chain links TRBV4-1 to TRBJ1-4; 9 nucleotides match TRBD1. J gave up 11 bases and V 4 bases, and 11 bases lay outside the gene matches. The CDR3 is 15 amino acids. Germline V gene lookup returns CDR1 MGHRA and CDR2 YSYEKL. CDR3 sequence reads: CASSLDRDRERKLFF. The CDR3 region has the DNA TGCGCCAGCAGCCTTGACCGGGACAGGGAACGGAAACTGTTTTTT.